The rows below give T cell receptor beta chains drawn from one sample of a study of cytomegalovirus exposure and HLA in healthy donors. This table comes from immunoSEQ multiplex PCR, and its TCRdb copy is limited to in-frame clones, with some not included. The sample includes roughly 130,000 clones, roughly two thirds seen only once; the top ten take roughly 1.6%. The sequenced material came from PBMCs. Receptors originate from a man younger than 45 in good health and CMV-seropositive. CDR3s include the opening cysteine and the closing phenylalanine or tryptophan. D genes are given only for firm matches. Rows give clone size only sometimes, using once, few, many, or a class for an expanded clone.

>TRBV6-1|TRBJ1-2|.|.
TGTGCCAGCAGTGAATACCGGGACTCTGGGGGCTACACCTTC
CASSEYRDSGGYTF
>TRBV27|TRBJ2-5|few|.
TGTGCCAGCAGTTTATCGAACGGGAACCAAGAGACCCAGTACTTC
CASSLSNGNQETQYF
>TRBV30|TRBJ2-1|.|TRBD2
TGTGCCTGGGGTCGCGGGAGCTCCTACAATGAGCAGTTCTTC
CAWGRGSSYNEQFF
>TRBV18|TRBJ1-4|.|TRBD1
TGTGCCAGCTCACCTGGACAGGGAGATGAAAAACTGTTTTTT
CASSPGQGDEKLFF
>TRBV6-6|TRBJ1-1|.|.
TGTGCCAGCAGCCCGACTCCCAATGAAGCTTTCTTT
CASSPTPNEAFF
>TRBV2|TRBJ2-3|few|.
TGTGCCAGCCTCTATAGCGGAGATACGCAGTATTTT
CASLYSGDTQYF
>TRBV12-5|TRBJ2-2|.|.
TGTGCTAGTGGTTTAGGTAGCGACACCGGGGAGCTGTTTTTT
CASGLGSDTGELFF
>TRBV5-1|TRBJ2-2|.|.
TGCGCCAGCAGCCCCGGGACACCCGAAGACACCGGGGAGCTGTTTTTT
CASSPGTPEDTGELFF
>TRBV6-1|TRBJ1-3|.|.
TGTGCCAGCAGTGGGGGCCCCTCCGGTGGAAACACCATATATTTT
CASSGGPSGGNTIYF
>TRBV19|TRBJ1-3|few|TRBD1
TGTGCCAGTAGTATATTACAGGGGGAAAACTCTGGAAACACCATATATTTT
CASSILQGENSGNTIYF
>TRBV2|TRBJ1-5|few|.
TGTGCCAGCAGTGTCGGGGATCAGCCCCAGCATTTT
CASSVGDQPQHF
>TRBV21-1|TRBJ2-7|.|.
TGTGCCAGCAGCAAAAGGACTTGGGACAGTCTTACCTACGAGCAGTACTTC
CASSKRTWDSLTYEQYF
>TRBV21-1|TRBJ2-3|once|.
TGTGCCAGCAGCAAGTTTGACACCCTAGCGGGATGTCCTAGCACAGATACGCAGTATTTT
CASSKFDTLAGCPSTDTQYF
>TRBV5-8|TRBJ2-1|.|.
TGTGCCAGCAGCTCAAATCTAGGGAGTGAGCAGTTCTTC
CASSSNLGSEQFF
>TRBV15|TRBJ2-5|.|TRBD1
TGTGCCACCAGCAGAGATGTTCCTCCGGGACAGGCTCAAGAGACCCAGTACTTC
CATSRDVPPGQAQETQYF
>TRBV6-5|TRBJ1-2|.|.
TGTGCCAGCAGAACGGACACTTTACCCTTCTATGGCTACACCTTC
CASRTDTLPFYGYTF
>TRBV10-3|TRBJ1-5|.|TRBD1
TGTGCCATCAGTGAGTCGCCGACAGGGGATCAGCCCCAGCATTTT
CAISESPTGDQPQHF
>TRBV4-2|TRBJ2-5|.|TRBD1
TGTGCCAGCAGCCAAGGGGGGACAGGGGGTTTTGAAGAGACCCAGTACTTC
CASSQGGTGGFEETQYF
>TRBV27|TRBJ2-1|.|TRBD2
TGTGCCAGCAGTTCCGGGACTAGCGGTTACAATGAGCAGTTCTTC
CASSSGTSGYNEQFF
>TRBV30|TRBJ2-7|few|.
TGTGCCTGGAGTGACGGGGGACTTAATGGGCAGTACTTC
CAWSDGGLNGQYF
>TRBV28|TRBJ2-5|.|TRBD1
TGTGCCAGCAGTTTCACAGGGGCTGGAGAGACCCAGTACTTC
CASSFTGAGETQYF
>TRBV21-1|TRBJ2-2|once|.
TGTGCCAGCAGCAAACTTCAGAGCGGGGGGGGTACCGGGGAGCTGTTTTTT
CASSKLQSGGGTGELFF
>TRBV27|TRBJ1-1|.|.
TGTGCCACCAAGGCGGGGGGCATGAACACTGAAGCTTTCTTT
CATKAGGMNTEAFF
>TRBV6-6|TRBJ2-7|few|TRBD2
TGTGCCAGCAGTTACATTCCTAGCGGCTCCTACGAGCAGTACTTC
CASSYIPSGSYEQYF
>TRBV4-3|TRBJ2-7|.|.
TGCGCCAGCAGCCAAGAGGCCGCAGGGGAGTCCTACGAGCAGTACTTC
CASSQEAAGESYEQYF
>TRBV27|TRBJ2-3|.|TRBD2
TGTGCCAGCAGCCACTTCGGACTAGCGGGCCCTAGCACAGATACGCAGTATTTT
CASSHFGLAGPSTDTQYF
>TRBV6-5|TRBJ2-3|few|.
TGTGCCAGCAGCCGCTCGGTTTCTCGCACAGATACGCAGTATTTT
CASSRSVSRTDTQYF
>TRBV28|TRBJ2-5|once|.
TGTGCCAGCTCGCAGGGAGGAGAGACCCAGTACTTC
CASSQGGETQYF
>TRBV18|TRBJ1-3|.|.
TGTGCCAGCTCACCAGCGGAGTTGAGCACCATATATTTT
CASSPAELSTIYF
>TRBV19|TRBJ1-5|.|.
TGTGCCAGCAGTATAGACAGAAACGCCAATCAGCCCCAGCATTTT
CASSIDRNANQPQHF
>TRBV29-1|TRBJ2-7|.|TRBD2
TGCAGCGTTGCCGGGAGGGCCTACTACGAGCAGTACTTC
CSVAGRAYYEQYF
>TRBV10-3|TRBJ2-3|.|TRBD2
TGTGCCATCAGTGATAGCGGGAGGGTTTCAGATACGCAGTATTTT
CAISDSGRVSDTQYF
>TRBV5-1|TRBJ2-5|once|TRBD2
TGCGCCAGCAGCTCGGCCTACGGGAGGCCCCAAGAGACCCAGTACTTC
CASSSAYGRPQETQYF
>TRBV7-8|TRBJ1-5|.|TRBD1
TGTGCCAGCAGCCCGACAGGGTTTGCGAAACAGCTCCAGCATTTT
CASSPTGFAKQLQHF
>TRBV28|TRBJ2-7|.|TRBD2
TGTGCCAGCAGTTTCTACAAATTAGCGGGAGGCGATGAGCAGTACTTC
CASSFYKLAGGDEQYF
>TRBV19|TRBJ2-5|.|.
TGTGCCAGTAGTATAGCCCAGCCTAGTGGGGAGACCCAGTACTTC
CASSIAQPSGETQYF
>TRBV2|TRBJ2-3|few|.
TGTGCCAGCAGTGTGCTAGCCCCCAAGTATTTT
CASSVLAPKYF
>TRBV7-2|TRBJ2-1|.|TRBD2
TGTGCCAGCAGCTCCCGGGGGAGCGGGAGTCCTAATGAGCAGTTCTTC
CASSSRGSGSPNEQFF
>TRBV4-1|TRBJ1-6|.|.
TGCGCCAGCAGCCAAGATGCAGGGAATTCACCCCTCCACTTT
CASSQDAGNSPLHF
>TRBV4-1|TRBJ2-3|.|.
TGCGCCAGCAGCCAACAGGGCACCCCCAGCACAGATACGCAGTATTTT
CASSQQGTPSTDTQYF
>TRBV6-5|TRBJ2-5|once|TRBD1
TGTGCCAGCAGCCGACAGGGGGCGACGGAGACCCAGTACTTC
CASSRQGATETQYF
>TRBV29-1|TRBJ2-3|.|TRBD1
TGCAGCGTGGCCCAGGGGGCAAGCACAGATACGCAGTATTTT
CSVAQGASTDTQYF